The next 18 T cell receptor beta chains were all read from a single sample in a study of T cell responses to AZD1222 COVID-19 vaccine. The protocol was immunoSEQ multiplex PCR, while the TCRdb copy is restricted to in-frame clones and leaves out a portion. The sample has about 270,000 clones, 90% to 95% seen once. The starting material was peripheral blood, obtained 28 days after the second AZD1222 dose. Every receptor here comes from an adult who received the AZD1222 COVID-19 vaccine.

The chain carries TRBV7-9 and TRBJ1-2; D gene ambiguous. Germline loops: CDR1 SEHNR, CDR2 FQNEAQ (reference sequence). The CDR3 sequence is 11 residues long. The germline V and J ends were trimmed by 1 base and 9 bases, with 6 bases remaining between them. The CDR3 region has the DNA TGTGCCAGCAGCTTAGAGAAAAGCTACACCTTC. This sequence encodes CASSLEKSYTF.

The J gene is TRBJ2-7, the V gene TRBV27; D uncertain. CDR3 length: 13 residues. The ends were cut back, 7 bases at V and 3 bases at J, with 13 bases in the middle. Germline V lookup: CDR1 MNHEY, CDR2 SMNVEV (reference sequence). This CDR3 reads CASTYPAFYEQYF. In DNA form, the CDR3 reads TGTGCCAGCACCTACCCCGCATTCTACGAGCAGTACTTC.

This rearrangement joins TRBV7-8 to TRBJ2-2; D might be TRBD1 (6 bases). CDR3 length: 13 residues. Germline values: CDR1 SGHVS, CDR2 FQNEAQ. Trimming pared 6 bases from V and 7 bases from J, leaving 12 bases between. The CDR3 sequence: CASRSTGYGELFF. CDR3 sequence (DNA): TGTGCCAGCAGATCCACAGGGTACGGGGAGCTGTTTTTT.

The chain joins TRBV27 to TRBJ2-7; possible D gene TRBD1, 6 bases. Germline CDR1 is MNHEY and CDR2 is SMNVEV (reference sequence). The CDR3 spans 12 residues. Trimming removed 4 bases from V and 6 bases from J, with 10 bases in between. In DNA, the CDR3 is TGTGCCAGCAGTTCACAGGGTGCCGAGCAGTACTTC. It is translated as CASSSQGAEQYF.

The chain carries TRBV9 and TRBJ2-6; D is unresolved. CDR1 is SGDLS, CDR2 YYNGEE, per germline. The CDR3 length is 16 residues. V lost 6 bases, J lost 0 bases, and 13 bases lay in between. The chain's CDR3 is CASTDRTDSGANVLTF. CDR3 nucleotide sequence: TGTGCCAGCACCGACCGGACGGACTCTGGGGCCAACGTCCTGACTTTC.

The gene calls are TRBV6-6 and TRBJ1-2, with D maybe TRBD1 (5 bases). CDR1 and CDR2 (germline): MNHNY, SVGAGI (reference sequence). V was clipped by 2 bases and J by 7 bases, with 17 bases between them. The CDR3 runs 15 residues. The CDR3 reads CASSYTRAGEGGYTF. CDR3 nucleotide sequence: TGTGCCAGCAGTTACACCAGGGCTGGGGAAGGTGGCTACACCTTC.

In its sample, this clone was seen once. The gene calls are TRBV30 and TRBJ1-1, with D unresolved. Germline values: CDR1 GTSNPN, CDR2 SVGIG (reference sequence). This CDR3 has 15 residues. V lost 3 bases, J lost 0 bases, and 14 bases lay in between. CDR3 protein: CAWRKDGVMNTEAFF. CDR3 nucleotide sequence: TGTGCCTGGAGAAAGGATGGGGTTATGAACACTGAAGCTTTCTTT.

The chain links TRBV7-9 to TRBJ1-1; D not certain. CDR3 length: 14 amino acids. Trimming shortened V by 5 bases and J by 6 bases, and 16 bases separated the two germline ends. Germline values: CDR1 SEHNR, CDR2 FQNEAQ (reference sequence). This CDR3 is CASSPRGKRAEAFF. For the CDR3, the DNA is TGTGCCAGCAGCCCCCGGGGAAAGAGGGCTGAAGCTTTCTTT.

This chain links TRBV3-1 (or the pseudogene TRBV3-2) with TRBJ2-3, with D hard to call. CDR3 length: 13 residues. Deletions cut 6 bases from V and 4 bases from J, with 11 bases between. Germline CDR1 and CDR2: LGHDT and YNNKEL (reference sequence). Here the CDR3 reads CASRSSTADTQYF. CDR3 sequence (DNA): TGTGCCAGCAGGTCTAGTACCGCAGATACGCAGTATTTT.

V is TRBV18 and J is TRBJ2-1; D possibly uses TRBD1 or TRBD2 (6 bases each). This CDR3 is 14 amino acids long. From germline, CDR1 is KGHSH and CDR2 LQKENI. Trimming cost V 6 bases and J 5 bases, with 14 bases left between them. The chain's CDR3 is CASSRGGTNNEQFF. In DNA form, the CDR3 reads TGTGCCAGCTCCCGAGGGGGGACGAACAATGAGCAGTTCTTC.

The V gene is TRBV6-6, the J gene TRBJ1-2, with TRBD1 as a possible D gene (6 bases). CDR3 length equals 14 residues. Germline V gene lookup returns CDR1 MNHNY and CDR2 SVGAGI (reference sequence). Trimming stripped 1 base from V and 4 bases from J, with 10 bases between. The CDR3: CASSYYRDTYGYTF. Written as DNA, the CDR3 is TGTGCCAGCAGTTACTACCGGGACACCTATGGCTACACCTTC.

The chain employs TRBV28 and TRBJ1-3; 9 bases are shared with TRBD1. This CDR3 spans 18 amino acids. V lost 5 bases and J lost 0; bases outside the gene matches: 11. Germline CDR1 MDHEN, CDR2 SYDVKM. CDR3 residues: CASSVGQGGIFSGNTIYF. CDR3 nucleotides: TGTGCCAGCAGTGTGGGACAGGGAGGGATCTTCTCTGGAAACACCATATATTTT.

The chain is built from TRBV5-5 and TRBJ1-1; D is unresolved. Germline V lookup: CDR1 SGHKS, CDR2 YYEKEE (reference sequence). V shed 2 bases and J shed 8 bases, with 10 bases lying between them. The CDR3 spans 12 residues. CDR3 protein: CASSFGPGEAFF. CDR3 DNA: TGTGCCAGCAGCTTTGGCCCCGGGGAAGCTTTCTTT.

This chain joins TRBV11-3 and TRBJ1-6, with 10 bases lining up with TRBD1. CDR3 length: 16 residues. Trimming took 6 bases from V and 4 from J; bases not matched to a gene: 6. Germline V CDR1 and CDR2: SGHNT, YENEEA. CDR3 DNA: TGTGCCAGCAGTAGGACAGGGGGGACTTATAATTCACCCCTCCACTTT. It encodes CASSRTGGTYNSPLHF.

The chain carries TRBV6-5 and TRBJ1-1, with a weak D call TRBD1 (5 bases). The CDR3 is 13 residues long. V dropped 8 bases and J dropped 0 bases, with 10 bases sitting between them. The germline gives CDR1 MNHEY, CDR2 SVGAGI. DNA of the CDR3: TGTGCCAGCTCCCGGGGGGTGAACACTGAAGCTTTCTTT. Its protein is CASSRGVNTEAFF.

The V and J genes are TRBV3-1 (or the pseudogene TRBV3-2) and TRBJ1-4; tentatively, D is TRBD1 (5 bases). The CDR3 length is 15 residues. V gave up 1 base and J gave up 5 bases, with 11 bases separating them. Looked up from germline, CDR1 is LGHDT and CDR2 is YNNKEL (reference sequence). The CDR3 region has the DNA TGTGCCAGCAGCCAAGGAGGGACGGTCAATGAAAAACTGTTTTTT. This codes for CASSQGGTVNEKLFF.

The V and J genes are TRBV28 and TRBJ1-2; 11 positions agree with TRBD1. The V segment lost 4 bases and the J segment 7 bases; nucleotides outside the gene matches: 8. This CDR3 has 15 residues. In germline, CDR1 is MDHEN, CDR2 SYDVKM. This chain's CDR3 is CASSYPDRGLVGYTF. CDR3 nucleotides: TGTGCCAGCAGTTACCCGGACAGGGGGCTGGTTGGCTACACCTTC.

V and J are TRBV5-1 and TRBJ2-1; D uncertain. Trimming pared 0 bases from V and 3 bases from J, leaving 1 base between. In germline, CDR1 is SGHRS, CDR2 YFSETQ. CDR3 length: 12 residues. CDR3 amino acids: CASSLVYNEQFF. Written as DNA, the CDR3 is TGCGCCAGCAGCTTGGTCTACAATGAGCAGTTCTTC.